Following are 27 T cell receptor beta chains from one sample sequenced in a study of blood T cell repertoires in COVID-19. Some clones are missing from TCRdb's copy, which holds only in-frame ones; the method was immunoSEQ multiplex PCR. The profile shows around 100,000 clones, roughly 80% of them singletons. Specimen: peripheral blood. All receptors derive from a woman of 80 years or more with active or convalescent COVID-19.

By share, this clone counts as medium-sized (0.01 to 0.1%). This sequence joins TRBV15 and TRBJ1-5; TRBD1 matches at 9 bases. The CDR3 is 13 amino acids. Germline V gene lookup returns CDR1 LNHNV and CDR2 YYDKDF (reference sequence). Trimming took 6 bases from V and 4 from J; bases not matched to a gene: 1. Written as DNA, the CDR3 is TGTGCCACCAGTGGGACAGGGAATCAGCCCCAGCATTTT. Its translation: CATSGTGNQPQHF.

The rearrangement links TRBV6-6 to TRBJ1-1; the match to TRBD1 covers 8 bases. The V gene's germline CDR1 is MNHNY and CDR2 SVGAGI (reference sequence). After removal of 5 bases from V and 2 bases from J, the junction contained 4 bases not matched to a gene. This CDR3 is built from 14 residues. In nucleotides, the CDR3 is TGTGCCAGCAGTAGGACAGGGATTAACACTGAAGCTTTCTTT. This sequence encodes CASSRTGINTEAFF.

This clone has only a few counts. The CDR3 DNA sequence: TGTGCCAGCAGTCCCCGCGATTCACCCCTCCACTTT. This translates into CASSPRDSPLHF. The V gene is TRBV3-1 (or the pseudogene TRBV3-2), the J gene TRBJ1-6, with unresolved D. Germline CDR1 is LGHDT and CDR2 is YNNKEL (reference sequence). Trimming pared 6 bases from V and 8 bases from J, leaving 8 bases between. The CDR3 covers 12 residues.

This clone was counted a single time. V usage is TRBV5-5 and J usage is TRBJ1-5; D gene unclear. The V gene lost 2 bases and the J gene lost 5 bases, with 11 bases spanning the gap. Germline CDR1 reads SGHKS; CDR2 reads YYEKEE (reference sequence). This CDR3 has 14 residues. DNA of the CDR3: TGTGCCAGCAGCTTCGGTCCTGATCATCAGCCCCAGCATTTT. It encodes CASSFGPDHQPQHF. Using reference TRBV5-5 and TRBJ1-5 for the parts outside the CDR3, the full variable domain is DAGVTQSPTHLIKTRGQQVTLRCSPISGHKSVSWYQQVLGQGPQFIFQYYEKEERGRGNFPDRFSARQFPNYSSELNVNALLLGDSALYLCASSFGPDHQPQHFGDGTRLSIL.

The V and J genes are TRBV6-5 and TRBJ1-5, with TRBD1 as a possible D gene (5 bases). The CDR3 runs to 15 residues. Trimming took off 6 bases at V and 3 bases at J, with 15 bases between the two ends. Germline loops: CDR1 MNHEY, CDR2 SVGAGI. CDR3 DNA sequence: TGTGCCAGCAGGGATACAGGTGGACCCAATCAGCCCCAGCATTTT. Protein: CASRDTGGPNQPQHF.

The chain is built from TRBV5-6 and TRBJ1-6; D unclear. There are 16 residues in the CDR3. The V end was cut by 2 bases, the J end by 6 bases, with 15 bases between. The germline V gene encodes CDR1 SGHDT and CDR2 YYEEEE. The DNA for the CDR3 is TGTGCCAGCAGCTTTCAACTGATATCAAGTAATTCACCCCTCCACTTT. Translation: CASSFQLISSNSPLHF.

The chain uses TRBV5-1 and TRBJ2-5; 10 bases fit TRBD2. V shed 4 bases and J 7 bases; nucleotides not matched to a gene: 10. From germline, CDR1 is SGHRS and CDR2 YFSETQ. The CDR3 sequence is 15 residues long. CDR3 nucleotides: TGCGCCAGCAGCCCGGGGCTAGCGGGAGCGACGACCCAGTACTTC. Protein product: CASSPGLAGATTQYF.

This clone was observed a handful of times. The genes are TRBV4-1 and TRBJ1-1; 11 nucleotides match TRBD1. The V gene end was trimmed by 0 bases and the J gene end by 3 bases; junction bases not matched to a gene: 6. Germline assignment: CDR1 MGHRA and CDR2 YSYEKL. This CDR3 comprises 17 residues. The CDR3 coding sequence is TGCGCCAGCAGCCAAGATAGGACAGGGGGCAAAGACACTGAAGCTTTCTTT. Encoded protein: CASSQDRTGGKDTEAFF.

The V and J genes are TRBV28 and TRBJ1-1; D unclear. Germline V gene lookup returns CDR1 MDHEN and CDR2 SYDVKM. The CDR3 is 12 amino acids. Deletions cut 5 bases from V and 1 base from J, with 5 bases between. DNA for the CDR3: TGTGCCAGCAGTCCCTCGAACACTGAAGCTTTCTTT. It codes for CASSPSNTEAFF.

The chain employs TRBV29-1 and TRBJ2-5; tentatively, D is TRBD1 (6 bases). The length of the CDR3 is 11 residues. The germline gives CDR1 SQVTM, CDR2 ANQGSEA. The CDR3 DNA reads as TGCAGTGGGAACAGGGAAGAGACCCAGTACTTC. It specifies CSGNREETQYF.

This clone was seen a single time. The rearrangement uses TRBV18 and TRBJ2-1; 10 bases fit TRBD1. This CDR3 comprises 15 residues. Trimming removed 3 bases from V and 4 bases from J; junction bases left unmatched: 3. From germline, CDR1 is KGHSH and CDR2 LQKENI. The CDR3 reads CASSPPGQGYNEQFF. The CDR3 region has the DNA TGTGCCAGCTCACCTCCGGGACAGGGGTACAATGAGCAGTTCTTC.

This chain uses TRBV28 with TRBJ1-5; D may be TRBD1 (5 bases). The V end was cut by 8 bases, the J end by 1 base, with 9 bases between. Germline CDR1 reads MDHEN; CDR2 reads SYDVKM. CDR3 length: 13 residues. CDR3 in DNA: TGTGCCAGCGGGGGGTTAAGCAATCAGCCCCAGCATTTT. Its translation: CASGGLSNQPQHF.

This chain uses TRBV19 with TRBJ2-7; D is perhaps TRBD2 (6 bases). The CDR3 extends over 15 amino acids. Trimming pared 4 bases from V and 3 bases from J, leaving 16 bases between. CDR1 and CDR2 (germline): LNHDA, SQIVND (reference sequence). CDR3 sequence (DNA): TGTGCCAGTAGTACCTACCCCGGGGGTGGCTACGAGCAGTACTTC. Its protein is CASSTYPGGGYEQYF.

As DNA, the CDR3 is TGTGCCAGCAGCACGGACAGTACCGGCTATGGCTACACCTTC. It encodes CASSTDSTGYGYTF. The chain employs TRBV7-3 and TRBJ1-2; tentative D call: TRBD1 (6 bases). The CDR3 sequence is 14 residues long. CDR1 and CDR2 from the germline V gene are SGHTA and FQGTGA. The V end was cut by 5 bases, the J end by 4 bases, with 14 bases between.

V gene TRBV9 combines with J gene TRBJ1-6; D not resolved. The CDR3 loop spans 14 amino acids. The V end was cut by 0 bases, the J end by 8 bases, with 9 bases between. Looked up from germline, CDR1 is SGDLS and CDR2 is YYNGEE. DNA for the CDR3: TGTGCCAGCAGCGTAGCTCAGGAGGATTCACCCCTCCACTTT. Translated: CASSVAQEDSPLHF.

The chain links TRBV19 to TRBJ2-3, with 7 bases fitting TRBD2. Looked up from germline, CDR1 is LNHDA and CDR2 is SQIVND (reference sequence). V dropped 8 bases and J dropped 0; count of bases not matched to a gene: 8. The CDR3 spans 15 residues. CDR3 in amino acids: CASRKLATSTDTQYF. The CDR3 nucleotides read TGTGCCAGTCGAAAACTAGCGACTAGCACAGATACGCAGTATTTT. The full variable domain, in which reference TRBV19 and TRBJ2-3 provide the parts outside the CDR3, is DGGITQSPKYLFRKEGQNVTLSCEQNLNHDAMYWYRQDPGQGLRLIYYSQIVNDFQKGDIAEGYSVSREKKESFPLTVTSAQKNPTAFYLCASRKLATSTDTQYFGPGTRLTVL.

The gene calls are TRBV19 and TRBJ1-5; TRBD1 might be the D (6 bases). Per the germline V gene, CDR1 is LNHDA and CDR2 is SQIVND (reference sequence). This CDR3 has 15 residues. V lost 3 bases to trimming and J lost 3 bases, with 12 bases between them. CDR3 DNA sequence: TGTGCCAGTAGTATTGGCAGGGGTATCAATCAGCCCCAGCATTTT. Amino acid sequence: CASSIGRGINQPQHF.

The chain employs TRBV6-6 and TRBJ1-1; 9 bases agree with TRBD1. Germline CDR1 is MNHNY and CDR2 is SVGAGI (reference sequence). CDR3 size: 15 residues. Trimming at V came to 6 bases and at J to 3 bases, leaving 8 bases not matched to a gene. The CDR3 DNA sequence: TGTGCCAGCAGCGAACAGGGGGCGCCGGACACTGAAGCTTTCTTT. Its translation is CASSEQGAPDTEAFF.

The CDR3 DNA sequence: TGTGCCAGCAGCCCCCCGGGGGGGACGCAGTATTTT. Translated, it gives CASSPPGGTQYF. This sequence joins TRBV7-3 and TRBJ2-3; TRBD2 agrees at 8 bases. The CDR3 is made up of 12 amino acids. Trimming at V came to 5 bases and at J to 9 bases, leaving 4 bases not matched to a gene. Looked up from germline, CDR1 is SGHTA and CDR2 is FQGTGA. The entire variable domain, with the rest obtained from reference TRBV7-3 and TRBJ2-3, is as follows: GAGVSQTPSNKVTEKGKYVELRCDPISGHTALYWYRQSLGQGPEFLIYFQGTGAADDSGLPNDRFFAVRPEGSVSTLKIQRTERGDSAVYLCASSPPGGTQYFGPGTRLTVL.

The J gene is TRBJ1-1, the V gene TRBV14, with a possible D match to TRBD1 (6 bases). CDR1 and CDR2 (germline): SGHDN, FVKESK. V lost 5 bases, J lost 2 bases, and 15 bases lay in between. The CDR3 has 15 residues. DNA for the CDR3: TGTGCCAGCAGCGAATTACAGGGATATAACACTGAAGCTTTCTTT. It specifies CASSELQGYNTEAFF.

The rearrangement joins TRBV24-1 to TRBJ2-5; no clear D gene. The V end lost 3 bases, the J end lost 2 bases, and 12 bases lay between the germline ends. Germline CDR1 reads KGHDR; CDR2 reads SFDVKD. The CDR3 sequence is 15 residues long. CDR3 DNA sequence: TGTGCCACCAGTGATCGTCAGCGAAGGCAAGAGACCCAGTACTTC. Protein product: CATSDRQRRQETQYF.

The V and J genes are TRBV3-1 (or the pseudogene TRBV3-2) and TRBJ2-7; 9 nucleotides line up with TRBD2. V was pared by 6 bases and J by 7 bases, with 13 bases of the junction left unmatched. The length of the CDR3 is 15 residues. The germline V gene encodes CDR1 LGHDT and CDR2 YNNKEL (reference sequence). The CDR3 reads CASSPRAGGPEEQYF. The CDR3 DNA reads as TGTGCCAGCAGTCCGAGGGCGGGGGGGCCGGAGGAGCAGTACTTC.

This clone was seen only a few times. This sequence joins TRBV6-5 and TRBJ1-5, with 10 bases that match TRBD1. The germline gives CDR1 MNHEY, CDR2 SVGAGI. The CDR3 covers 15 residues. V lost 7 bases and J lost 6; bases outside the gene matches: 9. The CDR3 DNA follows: TGTGCCAGCATTCGTACGACAGGGGGCAGTCAGCCCCAGCATTTT. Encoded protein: CASIRTTGGSQPQHF.

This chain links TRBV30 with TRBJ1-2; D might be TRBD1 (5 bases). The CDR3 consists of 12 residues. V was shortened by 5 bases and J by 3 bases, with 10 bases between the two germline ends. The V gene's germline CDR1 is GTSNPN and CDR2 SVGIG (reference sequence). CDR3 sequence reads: CAWDGTDYGYTF. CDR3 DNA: TGTGCCTGGGATGGGACTGACTATGGCTACACCTTC.

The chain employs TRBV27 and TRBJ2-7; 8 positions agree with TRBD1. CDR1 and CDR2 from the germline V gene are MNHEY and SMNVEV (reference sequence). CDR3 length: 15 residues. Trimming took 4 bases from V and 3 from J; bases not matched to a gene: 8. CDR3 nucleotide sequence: TGTGCCAGCAGTTCGCAGGGGGCTCTTGTCTACGAGCAGTACTTC. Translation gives CASSSQGALVYEQYF.

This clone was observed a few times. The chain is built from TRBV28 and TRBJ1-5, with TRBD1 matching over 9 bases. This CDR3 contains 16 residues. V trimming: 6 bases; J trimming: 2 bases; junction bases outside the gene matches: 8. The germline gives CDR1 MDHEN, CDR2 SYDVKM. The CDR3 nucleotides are TGTGCCAGCAGCTGGGGACAGGGAGGGCGCAATCAGCCCCAGCATTTT. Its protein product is CASSWGQGGRNQPQHF. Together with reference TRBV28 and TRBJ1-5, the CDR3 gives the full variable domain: DVKVTQSSRYLVKRTGEKVFLECVQDMDHENMFWYRQDPGLGLRLIYFSYDVKMKEKGDIPEGYSVSREKKERFSLILESASTNQTSMYLCASSWGQGGRNQPQHFGDGTRLSIL.

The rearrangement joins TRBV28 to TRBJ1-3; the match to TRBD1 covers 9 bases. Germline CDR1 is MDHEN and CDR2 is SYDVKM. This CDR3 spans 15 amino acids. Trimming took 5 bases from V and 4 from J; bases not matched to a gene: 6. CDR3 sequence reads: CASSLQGATGNTIYF. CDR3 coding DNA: TGTGCCAGCAGTCTACAGGGGGCAACCGGAAACACCATATATTTT.